This T cell receptor (beta chain) emerged from a study of blood T cell repertoires in COVID-19. Overall study: Some COVID-19 samples were acute and others convalescent; all came from the United States, Italy and Spain. Sources were T cells, B-cell-depleted T cells, or PBMCs; the material itself was cDNA or gDNA.

In the original workflow: Reference gene primer amplification in the assay estimated nucleated cell counts. The method was immunoSEQ multiplex PCR; TCRdb's version includes in-frame clones alone and lacks a portion of them. Clone size and V and J calls were adopted from that table, with D and trimming inferred from the DNA. The top ten hold roughly 4.3% of the sample, which has about 140,000 clones, approximately 87% seen once. This clone was observed a few times. The sample has other DNA sequences that encode this CDR3 too. V lost 8 bases, J lost 7 bases, and 3 bases stayed unmatched. CDR3 length equals 13 residues. Germline CDR1 MDHEN, CDR2 SYDVKM.

The gene calls are TRBV28 and TRBJ1-6; 9 bases fit TRBD1. This TCR was recovered from a woman aged 35 to 49 with acute or convalescent COVID-19. Sequencing was done on a sample of peripheral blood. This CDR3 is CASGDRVNSPLHF. CDR3 sequence (DNA): TGTGCCAGCGGGGACAGGGTCAATTCACCCCTCCACTTT. Filled out from reference TRBV28 and TRBJ1-6, the complete variable domain reads DVKVTQSSRYLVKRTGEKVFLECVQDMDHENMFWYRQDPGLGLRLIYFSYDVKMKEKGDIPEGYSVSREKKERFSLILESASTNQTSMYLCASGDRVNSPLHFGNGTRLTVT.